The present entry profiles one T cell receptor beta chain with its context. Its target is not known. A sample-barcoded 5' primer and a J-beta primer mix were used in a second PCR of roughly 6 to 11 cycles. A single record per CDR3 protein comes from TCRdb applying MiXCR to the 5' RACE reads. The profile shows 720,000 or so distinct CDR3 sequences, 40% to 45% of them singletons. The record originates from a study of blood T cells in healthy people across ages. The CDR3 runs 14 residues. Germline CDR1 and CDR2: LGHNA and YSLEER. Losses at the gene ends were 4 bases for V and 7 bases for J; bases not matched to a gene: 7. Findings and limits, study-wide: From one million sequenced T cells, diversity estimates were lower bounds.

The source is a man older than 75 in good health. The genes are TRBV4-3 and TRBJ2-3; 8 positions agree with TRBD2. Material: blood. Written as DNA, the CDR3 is TGCGCCAGCAGCCCGGGACTAGACTTACATACGCAGTATTTT. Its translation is CASSPGLDLHTQYF.